The rows below give T cell receptor beta chains drawn from one sample of a study of blood T cell repertoires in COVID-19. The repertoire was sequenced with immunoSEQ multiplex PCR; TCRdb's copy has only in-frame clones and lacks some. In the table there are 150,000 or so clones, 80% to 90% of which are singletons. The specimen sequenced was peripheral blood. These receptors originate from a woman aged 45 to 65 with COVID-19, enrolled during active disease. The conserved cysteine and the conserved F or W are not part of the CDR3 here. Rows give clone size only sometimes, using once, few, many, or a class for an expanded clone.

clone_size v_call cdr3_aa
NA TRBV7-8 ASGTGVELGQF
NA TRBV2 ASSDRGNIRSNQPQH
NA TRBV10-2 ASIRDRGVDNSPLH
NA TRBV7-3 ASSLLSGGAPDTQY
NA TRBV7-3 ASRQTGENSPLH
once TRBV11-3 ASTPMAGGLLGEQY
NA TRBV6-6 ASSKTGQGLSEQY
NA TRBV2 ASSDGLGSRTIY
NA TRBV30 AWSGHLHEQY
NA TRBV2 ASSEVGSNQPQH
NA TRBV20-1 SASGQGEEGYGYT
once TRBV28 ASSWGGGSSNQPQH
NA TRBV19 ASREGQSPGGYT
few TRBV5-1 ASSIDSSGNTIY
once TRBV3-1/TRBV3-2 ASSQAVVPYEQY
few TRBV18 ASSAGDGTQY
NA TRBV28 ASSLWGGGNTEAF
once TRBV9 ASRAGTAGYGYT
NA TRBV18 ASSPQRGLYEQY
NA TRBV4-3 ASSSTRDSNQPQH
NA TRBV11-2 ASSSFGLGGNEQF
NA TRBV6-6 ASSAGTENTEAF
NA TRBV28 ASRAGGNRYEQY
NA TRBV6-5 ASSPAGHLYEQY
NA TRBV2 ASSDGGTNEKLF
NA TRBV5-1 ASRRTGDPRNIQY
NA TRBV6-5 ASSGTGGGNQPQH
NA TRBV6-5 ASSYWQTGNTIY
NA TRBV25-1 ASSEYRGGEKLF
NA TRBV7-2 ASSLVASSYNEQF
NA TRBV5-1 ASSLRGQGAGTEAF
NA TRBV18 ASSPSRGSNTGELF
NA TRBV4-2 ASSQDSGAEAF
NA TRBV5-6 ASSFSQGALKDTEAF
few TRBV5-1 ASSLQGESNQPQH
NA TRBV2 AAAAPTTYEQY
NA TRBV19 ASSGRVEAF
NA TRBV5-1 ASSLGGRAGGQNEQY